The clone carrying this T cell receptor beta chain has a single count. Antigen: not known. An end of the junction does not agree with germline; a read error may underlie this. The record originates from a study of blood T cells in healthy people across ages. This CDR3 spans 15 amino acids. Per germline, CDR1 MNHEY and CDR2 SVGEGT. General observations from the study: Across the age range, TCR beta diversity per million T cells fell in a roughly linear way.

The donors, all healthy, were Caucasians living in Russia, aged 6 to 90. Researchers isolated at least 6.5 million PBMCs per sample. Then a second PCR, running roughly 7 to 11 cycles, was carried out with a sample-barcoded 5' primer and a J-beta primer mix. One entry per CDR3 protein, called by TCRdb with MiXCR from the 5' RACE reads. The sample carries 800,000 or so distinct CDR3 sequences, 35% to 60% recorded once. The receptor was isolated from an elderly man in good health. Specimen: blood. The gene calls are TRBV6-2 or TRBV6-3 and TRBJ2-7; TRBD2 matches 7 bases. Written as DNA, the CDR3 is TGTGCCAGCCGCCCTCATGGAGCGGGAACCTATGAGCAGTACTTC. Translation: CASRPHGAGTYEQYF.